The sequence of this T cell receptor (beta chain) was determined in a study of human T cells and chemical hapten exposure. Attachment of unique molecular identifiers to individual cDNA molecules was performed in the library. Per the original data handling: The median was about 100,000 TCRs per sample, ranging roughly 23,224 to 690,600. Using its own MiXCR run on the RACE reads, TCRdb lists one record per CDR3 protein. The V and J calls here are based on TCRdb, not the publication. The table includes approximately 87,000 distinct CDR3 sequences, about 10% detected once. There are a few counts of this clonotype. Its cognate antigen is unknown. Study observations and caveats: Those TCRs sitting above 1 in 1000 frequency stayed the same with DPC sensitization.

Time point specified: patch test 2, 6 weeks after DPC sensitization. The sample's treatment: therapeutic diphenylcyclopropenone sensitization with weekly scalp DPC. Alopecia patients deemed DPC-suitable, aged 18 to 70, excluding pregnancy. Germline CDR1 reads SGHNT; CDR2 reads YYREEE (reference sequence). V lost 4 bases and J 6 bases, leaving 25 bases between the germline ends. The CDR3 sequence is 18 residues long. This chain links TRBV5-4 with TRBJ2-2; tentatively, D is TRBD1 (6 bases). Sequenced here: whole blood, sampled in connection with sensitization to the hapten diphenylcyclopropenone (DPC). This clonotype was obtained from a woman in her thirties or forties with alopecia areata. Some clones in this sample may be carry-over from other donors' samples. In DNA form, the CDR3 reads TGTGCCAGCAGCGGCCGCCCTGTTGAGGGACAAATATCCGGGGAGCTGTTTTTT. Translation: CASSGRPVEGQISGELFF.